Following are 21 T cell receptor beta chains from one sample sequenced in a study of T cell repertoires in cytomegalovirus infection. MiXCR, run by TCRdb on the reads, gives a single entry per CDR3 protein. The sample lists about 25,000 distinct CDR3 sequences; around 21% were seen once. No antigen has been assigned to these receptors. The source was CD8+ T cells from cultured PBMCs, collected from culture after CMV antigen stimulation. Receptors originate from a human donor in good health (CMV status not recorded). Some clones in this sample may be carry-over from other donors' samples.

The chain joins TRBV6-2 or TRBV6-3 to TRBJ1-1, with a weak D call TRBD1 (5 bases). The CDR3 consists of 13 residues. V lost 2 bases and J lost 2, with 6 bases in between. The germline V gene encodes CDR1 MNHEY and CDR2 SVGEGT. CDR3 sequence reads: CASSYTGNTEAFF. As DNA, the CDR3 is TGTGCCAGCAGTTACACAGGCAACACTGAAGCTTTCTTT.

The CDR3 region is CASSQRGGYGYTF. Written as DNA, the CDR3 is TGCGCCAGCAGCCAACGGGGGGGATATGGCTACACCTTC. The chain uses TRBV4-1 and TRBJ1-2; D is possibly TRBD1 (5 bases). CDR1 and CDR2 (germline): MGHRA, YSYEKL. Trimming took off 2 bases at V and 5 bases at J, with 9 bases between the two ends. The CDR3 spans 13 residues.

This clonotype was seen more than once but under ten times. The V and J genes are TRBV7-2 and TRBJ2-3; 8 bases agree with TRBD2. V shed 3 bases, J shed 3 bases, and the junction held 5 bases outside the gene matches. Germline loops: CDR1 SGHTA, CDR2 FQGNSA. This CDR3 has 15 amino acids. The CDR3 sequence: CASSFWGLVTDTQYF. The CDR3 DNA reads TGTGCCAGCAGCTTCTGGGGACTAGTTACAGATACGCAGTATTTT.

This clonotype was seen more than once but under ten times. The CDR3 region has the DNA TGTGCCAGCAGTTTCCCGGGACTCAATCAGCCCCAGCATTTT. Its translation: CASSFPGLNQPQHF. The V and J genes are TRBV28 and TRBJ1-5; possibly TRBD1 for D (5 bases). V was cut by 3 bases and J by 3 bases, with 9 bases left in between. CDR3 length: 14 residues. The germline V gene encodes CDR1 MDHEN and CDR2 SYDVKM.

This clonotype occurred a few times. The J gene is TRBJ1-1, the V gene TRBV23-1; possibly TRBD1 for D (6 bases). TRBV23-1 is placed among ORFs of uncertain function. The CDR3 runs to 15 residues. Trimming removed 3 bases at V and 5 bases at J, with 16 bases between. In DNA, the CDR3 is TGCGCCAGCAGTCACCTCGCAAGGGGGGTGACTGAAGCTTTCTTT. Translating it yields CASSHLARGVTEAFF.

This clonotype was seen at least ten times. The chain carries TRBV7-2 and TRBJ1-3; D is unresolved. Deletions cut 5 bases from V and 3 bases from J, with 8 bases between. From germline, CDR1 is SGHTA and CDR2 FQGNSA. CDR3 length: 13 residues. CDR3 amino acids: CASSPPGGNTIYF. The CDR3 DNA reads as TGTGCCAGCAGCCCGCCTGGTGGAAACACCATATATTTT.

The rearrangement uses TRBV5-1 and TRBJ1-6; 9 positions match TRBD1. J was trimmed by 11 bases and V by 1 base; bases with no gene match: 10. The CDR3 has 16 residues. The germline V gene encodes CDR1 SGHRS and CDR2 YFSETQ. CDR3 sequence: CASSLRASGQGTPLHF. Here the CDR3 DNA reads TGCGCCAGCAGCTTGAGAGCTTCGGGACAGGGTACACCCCTCCACTTT. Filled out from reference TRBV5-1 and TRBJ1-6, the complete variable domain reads KAGVTQTPRYLIKTRGQQVTLSCSPISGHRSVSWYQQTPGQGLQFLFEYFSETQRNKGNFPGRFSGRQFSNSRSEMNVSTLELGDSALYLCASSLRASGQGTPLHFGNGTRLTVT.

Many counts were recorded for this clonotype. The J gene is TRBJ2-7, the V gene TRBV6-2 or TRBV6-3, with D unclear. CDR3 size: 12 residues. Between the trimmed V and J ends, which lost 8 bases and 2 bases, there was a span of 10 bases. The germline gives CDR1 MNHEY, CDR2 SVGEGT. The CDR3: CASGRVTYEQYF. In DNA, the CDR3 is TGTGCCAGCGGAAGGGTCACCTACGAGCAGTACTTC.

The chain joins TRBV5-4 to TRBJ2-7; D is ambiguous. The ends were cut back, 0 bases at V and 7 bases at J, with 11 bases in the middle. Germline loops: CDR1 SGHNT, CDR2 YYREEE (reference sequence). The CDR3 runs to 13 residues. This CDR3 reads CASSLDPGLEQYF. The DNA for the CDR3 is TGTGCCAGCAGCTTGGATCCGGGTTTGGAGCAGTACTTC.

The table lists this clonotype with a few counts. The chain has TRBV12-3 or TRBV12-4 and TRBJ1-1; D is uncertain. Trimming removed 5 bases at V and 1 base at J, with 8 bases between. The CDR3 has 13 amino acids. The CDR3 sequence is CASSLRANTEAFF. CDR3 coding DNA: TGTGCCAGCAGTCTAAGGGCGAACACTGAAGCTTTCTTT.

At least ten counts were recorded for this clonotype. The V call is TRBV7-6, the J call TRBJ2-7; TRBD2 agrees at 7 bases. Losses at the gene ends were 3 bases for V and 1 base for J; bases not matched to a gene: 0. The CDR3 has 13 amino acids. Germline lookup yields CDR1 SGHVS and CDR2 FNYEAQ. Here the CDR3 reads CASSFGRSYEQYF. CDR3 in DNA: TGTGCCAGCAGCTTCGGGAGGTCCTACGAGCAGTACTTC.

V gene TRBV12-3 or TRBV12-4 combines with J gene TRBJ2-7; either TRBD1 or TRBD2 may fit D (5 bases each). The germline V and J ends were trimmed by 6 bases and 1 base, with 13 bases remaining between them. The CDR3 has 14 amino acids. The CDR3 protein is CASSLGTASYEQYF. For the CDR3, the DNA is TGTGCCAGCAGCTTGGGGACGGCATCCTACGAGCAGTACTTC.

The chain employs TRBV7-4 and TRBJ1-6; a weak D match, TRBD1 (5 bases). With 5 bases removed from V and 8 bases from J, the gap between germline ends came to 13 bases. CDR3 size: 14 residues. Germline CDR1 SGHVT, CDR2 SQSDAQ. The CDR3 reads CASSPGTPDSPLHF. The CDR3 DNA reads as TGTGCCAGCAGCCCAGGGACCCCCGATTCACCCCTCCACTTT.

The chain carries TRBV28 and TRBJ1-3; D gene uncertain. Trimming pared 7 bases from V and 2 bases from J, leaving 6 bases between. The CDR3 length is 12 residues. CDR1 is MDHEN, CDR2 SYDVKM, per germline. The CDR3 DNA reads TGTGCCAGCATGGGTACTGGAAACACCATATATTTT. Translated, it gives CASMGTGNTIYF.

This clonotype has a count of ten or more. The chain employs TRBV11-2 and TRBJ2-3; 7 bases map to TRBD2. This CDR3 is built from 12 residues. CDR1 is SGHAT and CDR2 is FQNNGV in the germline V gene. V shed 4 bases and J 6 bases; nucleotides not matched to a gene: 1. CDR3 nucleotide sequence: TGTGCCAGCAGCTCGGGGGGTGATACGCAGTATTTT. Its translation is CASSSGGDTQYF.

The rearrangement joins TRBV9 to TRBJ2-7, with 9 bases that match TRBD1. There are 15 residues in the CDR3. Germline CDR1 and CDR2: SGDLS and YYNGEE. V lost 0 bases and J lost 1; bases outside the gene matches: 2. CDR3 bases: TGTGCCAGCAGCGTAGAGGACAGGGGATCCTACGAGCAGTACTTC. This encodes CASSVEDRGSYEQYF.

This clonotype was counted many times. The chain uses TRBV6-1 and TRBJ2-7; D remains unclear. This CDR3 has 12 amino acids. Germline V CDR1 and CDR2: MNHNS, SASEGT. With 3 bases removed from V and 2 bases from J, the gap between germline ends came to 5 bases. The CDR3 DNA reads TGTGCCAGCAGTGACAGCCCCTACGAGCAGTACTTC. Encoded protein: CASSDSPYEQYF.

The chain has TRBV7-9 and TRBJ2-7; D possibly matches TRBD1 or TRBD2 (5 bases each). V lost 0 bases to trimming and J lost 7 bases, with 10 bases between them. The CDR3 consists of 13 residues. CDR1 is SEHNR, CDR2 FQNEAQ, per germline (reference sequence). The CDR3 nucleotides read TGTGCCAGCAGCTTAGCTGGGGGAGAGGAGCAGTACTTC. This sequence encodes CASSLAGGEEQYF.

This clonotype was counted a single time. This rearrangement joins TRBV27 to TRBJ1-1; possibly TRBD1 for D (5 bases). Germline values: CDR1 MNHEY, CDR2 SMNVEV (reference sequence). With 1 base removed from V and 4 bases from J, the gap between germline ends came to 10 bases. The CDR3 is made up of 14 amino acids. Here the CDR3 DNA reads TGTGCCAGCAGTTTATTGATGGGGGGCACTGAAGCTTTCTTT. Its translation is CASSLLMGGTEAFF.

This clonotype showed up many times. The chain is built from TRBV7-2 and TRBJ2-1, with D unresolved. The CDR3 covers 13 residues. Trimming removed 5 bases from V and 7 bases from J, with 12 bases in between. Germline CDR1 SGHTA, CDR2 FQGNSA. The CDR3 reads CASSRSGANEQFF. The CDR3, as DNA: TGTGCCAGCAGCAGGTCCGGAGCTAATGAGCAGTTCTTC.

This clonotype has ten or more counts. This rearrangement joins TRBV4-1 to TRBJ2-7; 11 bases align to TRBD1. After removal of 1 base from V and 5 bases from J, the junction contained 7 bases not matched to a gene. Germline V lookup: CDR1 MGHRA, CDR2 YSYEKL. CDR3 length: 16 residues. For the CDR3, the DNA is TGCGCCAGCAGCCAAGGTTGGACAGGGGGCTACGACGAGCAGTACTTC. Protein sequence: CASSQGWTGGYDEQYF.